This TCR beta chain comes out of a study of coeliac disease. Study outcomes and limitations: Few TRB amino acid sequences were shared between samples; most were unique.

The length of the CDR3 is 15 residues. V was clipped by 6 bases and J by 3 bases; unmatched bases: 7. The germline CDR1 and CDR2 sequences are MNHNS and SASEGT. On this clone itself: The antigen remains unidentified.

The assay was immunoSEQ multiplex PCR, and TCRdb's table has in-frame clones only and misses some. Of several thousand clones listed, 62% were seen once; the top ten hold 15% to 25%. This TCR came from a man aged 60-69 years with celiac disease on a gluten-free diet. Sequencing was performed on lymphocytes from the gut lamina propria. The chain uses TRBV6-1 and TRBJ1-5; 8 bases agree with TRBD1. CDR3 in amino acids: CASSLTGGVNQPQHF. The CDR3 DNA is TGTGCCAGCAGCTTAACAGGGGGTGTCAATCAGCCCCAGCATTTT.